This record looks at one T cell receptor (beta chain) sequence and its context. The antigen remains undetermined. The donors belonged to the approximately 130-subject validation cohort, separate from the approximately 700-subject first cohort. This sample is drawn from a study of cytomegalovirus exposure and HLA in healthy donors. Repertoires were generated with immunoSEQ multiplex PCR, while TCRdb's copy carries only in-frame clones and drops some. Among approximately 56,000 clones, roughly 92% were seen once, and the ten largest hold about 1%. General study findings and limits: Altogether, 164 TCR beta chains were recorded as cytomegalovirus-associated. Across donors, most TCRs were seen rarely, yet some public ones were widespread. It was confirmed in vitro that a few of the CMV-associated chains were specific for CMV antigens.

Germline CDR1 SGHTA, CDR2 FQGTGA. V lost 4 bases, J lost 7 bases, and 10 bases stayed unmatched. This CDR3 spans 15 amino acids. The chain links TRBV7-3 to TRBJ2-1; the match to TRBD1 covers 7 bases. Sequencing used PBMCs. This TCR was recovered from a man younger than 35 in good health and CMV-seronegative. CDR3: CASSSQTGMANEQFF. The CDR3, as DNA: TGTGCCAGCAGCTCACAGACAGGGATGGCGAATGAGCAGTTCTTC. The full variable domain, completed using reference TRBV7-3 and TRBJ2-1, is GAGVSQTPSNKVTEKGKYVELRCDPISGHTALYWYRQSLGQGPEFLIYFQGTGAADDSGLPNDRFFAVRPEGSVSTLKIQRTERGDSAVYLCASSSQTGMANEQFFGPGTRLTVL.